This TCR beta chain was identified in a study of cytomegalovirus exposure and HLA in healthy donors. Study findings and constraints: A prior analysis recorded that most TCR beta V segments were productive about 87% or about 30% of the time. It emerged from a later analysis that several of the most significant clusters appeared to be linked to common viral pathogens.

Trimming cost V 5 bases and J 0 bases, with 17 bases left between them. This CDR3 is built from 17 residues. The germline V gene has CDR1 SGHTA and CDR2 FQGNSA. This clone occurred a few times. Its antigen is not identified. Each donor was nominally healthy when sampled (though unrecorded immune exposures were likely). In the PCR, 60 Vbeta and 13 Jbeta primers were used. Measured with immunoSEQ multiplex PCR; TCRdb has only the in-frame clones, and not every one. Among under 200,000 clones, approximately 73% were seen once, and the ten largest hold approximately 1.5%. The sequence derives from a man aged 45-65 years in good health and CMV-seronegative. The rearrangement uses TRBV7-2 and TRBJ1-5; possibly TRBD1 for D (5 bases). Sequencing input: PBMCs. CDR3 nucleotides: TGTGCCAGCAGCCCTAGGCAAGGGGCCGGTAGCAATCAGCCCCAGCATTTT. It is translated as CASSPRQGAGSNQPQHF.